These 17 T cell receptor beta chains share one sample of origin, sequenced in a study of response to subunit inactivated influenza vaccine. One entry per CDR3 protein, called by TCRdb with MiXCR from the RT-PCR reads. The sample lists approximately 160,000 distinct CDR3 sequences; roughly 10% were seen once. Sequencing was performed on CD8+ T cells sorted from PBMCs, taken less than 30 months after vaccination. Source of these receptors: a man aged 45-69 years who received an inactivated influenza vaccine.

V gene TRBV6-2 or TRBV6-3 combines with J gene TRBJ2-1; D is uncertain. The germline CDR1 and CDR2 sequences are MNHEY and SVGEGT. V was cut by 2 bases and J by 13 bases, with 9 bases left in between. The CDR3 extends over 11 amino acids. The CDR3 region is CASSYSLHQFF. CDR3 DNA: TGTGCCAGCAGTTACAGTCTTCATCAGTTCTTC.

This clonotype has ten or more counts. CDR3 amino acids: CASRRTSGRGDTQYF. The CDR3, as DNA: TGTGCCAGCAGGAGGACTAGCGGGAGAGGGGATACGCAGTATTTT. V is TRBV28 and J is TRBJ2-3; TRBD2 matches at 13 bases. V dropped 6 bases and J dropped 6; count of bases not matched to a gene: 6. The V gene's germline CDR1 is MDHEN and CDR2 SYDVKM. CDR3 length: 15 residues. Full variable domain (rest looked up from reference TRBV28 and TRBJ2-3): DVKVTQSSRYLVKRTGEKVFLECVQDMDHENMFWYRQDPGLGLRLIYFSYDVKMKEKGDIPEGYSVSREKKERFSLILESASTNQTSMYLCASRRTSGRGDTQYFGPGTRLTVL.

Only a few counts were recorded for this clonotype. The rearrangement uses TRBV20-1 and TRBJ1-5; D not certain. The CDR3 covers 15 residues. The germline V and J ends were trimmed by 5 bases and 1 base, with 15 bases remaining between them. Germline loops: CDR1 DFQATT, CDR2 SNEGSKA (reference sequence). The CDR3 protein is CSAVSSLESNQPQHF. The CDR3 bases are TGCAGTGCTGTCTCATCGCTCGAGAGCAATCAGCCCCAGCATTTT.

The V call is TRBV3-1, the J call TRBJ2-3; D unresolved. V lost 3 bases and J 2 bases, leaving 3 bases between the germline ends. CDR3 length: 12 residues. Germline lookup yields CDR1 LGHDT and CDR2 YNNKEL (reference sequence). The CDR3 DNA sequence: TGTGCCAGCAGCCACATCACAGATACGCAGTATTTT. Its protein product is CASSHITDTQYF.

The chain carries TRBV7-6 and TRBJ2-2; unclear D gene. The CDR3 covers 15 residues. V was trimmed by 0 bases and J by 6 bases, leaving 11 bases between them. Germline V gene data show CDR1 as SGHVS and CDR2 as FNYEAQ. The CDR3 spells CASSLALNSPGELFF. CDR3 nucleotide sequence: TGTGCCAGCAGCTTAGCTCTGAACTCACCCGGGGAGCTGTTTTTT.

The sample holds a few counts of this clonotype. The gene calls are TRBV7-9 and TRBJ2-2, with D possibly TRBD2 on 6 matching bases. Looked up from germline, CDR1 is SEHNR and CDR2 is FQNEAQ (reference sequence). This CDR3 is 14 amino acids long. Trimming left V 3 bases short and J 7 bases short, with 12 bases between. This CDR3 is CASSFFRGGGELFF. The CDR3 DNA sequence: TGTGCCAGCAGCTTCTTTCGGGGAGGCGGGGAGCTGTTTTTT.

CDR3 DNA sequence: TGTGCCAGCACCCTACGATCCTCCTACAATGAGCAGTTCTTC. Amino acids: CASTLRSSYNEQFF. V and J are TRBV7-7 and TRBJ2-1; D gene ambiguous. This CDR3 has 14 amino acids. V was shortened by 7 bases and J by 0 bases, with 10 bases between the two germline ends. Germline V gene sequence: CDR1 SSHAT, CDR2 FNYEAQ (reference sequence).

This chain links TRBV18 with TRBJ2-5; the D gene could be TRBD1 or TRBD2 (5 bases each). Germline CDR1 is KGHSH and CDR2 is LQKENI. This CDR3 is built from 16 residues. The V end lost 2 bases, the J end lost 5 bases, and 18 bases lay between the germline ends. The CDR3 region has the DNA TGTGCCAGCTCACCAGCCCGGGACCCCCGAGGGGAGACCCAGTACTTC. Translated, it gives CASSPARDPRGETQYF.

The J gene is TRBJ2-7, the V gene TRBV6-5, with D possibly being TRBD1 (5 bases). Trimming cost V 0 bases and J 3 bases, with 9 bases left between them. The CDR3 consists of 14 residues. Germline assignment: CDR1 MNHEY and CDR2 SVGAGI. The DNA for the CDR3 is TGTGCCAGCAGTTACTCGATGGACAACTACGAGCAGTACTTC. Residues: CASSYSMDNYEQYF.

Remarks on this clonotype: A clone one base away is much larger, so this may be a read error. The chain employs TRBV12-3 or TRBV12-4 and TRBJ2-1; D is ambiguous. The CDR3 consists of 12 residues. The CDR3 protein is CASSTFPNDQFF. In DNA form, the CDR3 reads TGTGCCAGCAGTACCTTTCCCAATGACCAGTTCTTC.

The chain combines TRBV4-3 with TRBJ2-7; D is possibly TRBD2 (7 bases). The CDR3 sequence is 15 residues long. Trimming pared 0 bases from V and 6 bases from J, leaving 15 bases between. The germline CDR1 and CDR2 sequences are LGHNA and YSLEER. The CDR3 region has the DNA TGCGCCAGCAGCCAAGATCTAGGGGGGGCGGGCGAGCAGTACTTC. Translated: CASSQDLGGAGEQYF.

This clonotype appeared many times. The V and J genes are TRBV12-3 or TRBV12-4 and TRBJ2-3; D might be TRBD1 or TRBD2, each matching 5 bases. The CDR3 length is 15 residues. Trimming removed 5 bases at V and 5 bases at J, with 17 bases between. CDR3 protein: CASSLRDGTGDTQYF. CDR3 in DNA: TGTGCCAGCAGTCTCCGGGACGGAACTGGAGATACGCAGTATTTT.

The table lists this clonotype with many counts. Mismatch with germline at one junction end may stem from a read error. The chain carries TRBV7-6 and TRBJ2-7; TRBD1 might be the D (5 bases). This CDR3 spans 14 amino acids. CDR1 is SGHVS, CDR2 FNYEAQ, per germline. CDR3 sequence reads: CATSLGASSGEQYF. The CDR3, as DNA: TGTGCCACCAGCCTAGGGGCTTCAAGTGGCGAGCAGTACTTC.

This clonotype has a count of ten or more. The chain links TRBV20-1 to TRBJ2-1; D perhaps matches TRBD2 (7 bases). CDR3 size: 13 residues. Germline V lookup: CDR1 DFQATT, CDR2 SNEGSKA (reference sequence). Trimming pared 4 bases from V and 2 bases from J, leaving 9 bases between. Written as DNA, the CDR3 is TGCAGTGCTAAAGGGGGGGCCTACAATGAGCAGTTCTTC. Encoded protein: CSAKGGAYNEQFF.

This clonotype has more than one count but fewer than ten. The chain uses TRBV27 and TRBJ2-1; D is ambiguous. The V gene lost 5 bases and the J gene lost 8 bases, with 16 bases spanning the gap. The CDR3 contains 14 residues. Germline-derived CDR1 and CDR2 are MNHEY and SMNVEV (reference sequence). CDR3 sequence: CASSPQRGSDEQFF. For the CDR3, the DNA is TGTGCCAGCAGTCCCCAAAGAGGAAGCGATGAGCAGTTCTTC.

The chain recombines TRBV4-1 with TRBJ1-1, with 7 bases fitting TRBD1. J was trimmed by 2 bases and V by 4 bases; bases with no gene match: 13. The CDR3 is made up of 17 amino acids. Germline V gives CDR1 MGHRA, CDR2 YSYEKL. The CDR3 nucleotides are TGCGCCAGCAGCCCCGGTACAGGGGCTGGCTTAAACACTGAAGCTTTCTTT. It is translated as CASSPGTGAGLNTEAFF.

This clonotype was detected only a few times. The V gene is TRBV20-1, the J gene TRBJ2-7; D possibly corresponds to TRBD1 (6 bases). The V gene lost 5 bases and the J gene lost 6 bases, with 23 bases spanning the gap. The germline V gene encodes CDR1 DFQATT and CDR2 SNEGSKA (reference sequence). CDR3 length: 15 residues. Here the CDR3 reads CSAQRAYRAVGEQYF. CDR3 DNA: TGCAGTGCTCAAAGGGCTTACAGGGCGGTCGGCGAGCAGTACTTC.